This T cell receptor beta chain came from a study of blood T cells in healthy people across ages. Details on this clonotype: Its antigen is unknown.

PCR was performed a second time for roughly 7 to 12 cycles using a sample-barcoded 5' primer and a J-beta primer mix. A template-switch adaptor that had 12 random nucleotides put a tag on each cDNA molecule. TCRdb passed the 5' RACE reads through MiXCR, listing each CDR3 protein once. The sample has 700,000 or so distinct CDR3 sequences, 22% seen once. Deletions cut 0 bases from V and 1 base from J, with 8 bases between. CDR1 and CDR2 from the germline V gene are KGHDR and SFDVKD. This CDR3 comprises 15 residues. Overall study results and limits: Estimates of diversity drawn from one million T cells were considered underestimates. Unsorted PBMC input precluded a conclusive naive versus antigen-experienced comparison. It was the long-lived donors that had more naive CD4+ cells and higher diversity than aged donors.

The TCR was taken from a man aged 70 or older in good health. Sequencing used blood. V usage is TRBV24-1 and J usage is TRBJ1-1; D is ambiguous. The CDR3 DNA is TGTGCCACCAGTGATTTGCGCGGCGGGAACACTGAAGCTTTCTTT. Translating gives CATSDLRGGNTEAFF.